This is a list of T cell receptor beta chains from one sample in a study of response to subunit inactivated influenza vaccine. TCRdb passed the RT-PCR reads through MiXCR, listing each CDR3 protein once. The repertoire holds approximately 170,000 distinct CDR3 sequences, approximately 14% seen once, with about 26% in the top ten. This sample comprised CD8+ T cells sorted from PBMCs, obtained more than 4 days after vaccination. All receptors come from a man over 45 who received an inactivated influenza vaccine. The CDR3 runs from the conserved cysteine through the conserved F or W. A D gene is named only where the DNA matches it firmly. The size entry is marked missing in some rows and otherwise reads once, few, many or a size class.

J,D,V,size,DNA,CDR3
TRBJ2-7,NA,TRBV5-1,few,TGCGCCAGCAGCTTGAAGGATGCAGGGGCCTACGAGCAGTACTTC,CASSLKDAGAYEQYF
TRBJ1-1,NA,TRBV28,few,TGTGCCAGCAGTTTTGGGGGGGCAGGCACTGAAGCTTTCTTT,CASSFGGAGTEAFF
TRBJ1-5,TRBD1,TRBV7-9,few,TGTGCCAGCAGCACGGACAGGGAAAATGGTCAGCCCCAGCATTTT,CASSTDRENGQPQHF
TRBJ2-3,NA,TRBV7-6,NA,TGTGCCAGCAGCCTATCCCCCGGGGCAACAGATACGCAGTATTTT,CASSLSPGATDTQYF
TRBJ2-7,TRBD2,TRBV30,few,TGTGCCTGGAGCCTAGCGGGAGTCTACGAGCAGTACTTC,CAWSLAGVYEQYF
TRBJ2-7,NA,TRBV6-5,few,TGTGCCAGCAGTTACTCAGCAGGGCCAAACGAGCAGTACTTC,CASSYSAGPNEQYF
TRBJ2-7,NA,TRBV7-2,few,TGTGCCAGCAGCTTCATAACAGGGATCCACGAGCAGTACTTC,CASSFITGIHEQYF
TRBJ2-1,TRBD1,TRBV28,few,TGTGCCAGCAGTTTCCGGGACAGGGGGTTCGGTGAGCAGTTCTTC,CASSFRDRGFGEQFF
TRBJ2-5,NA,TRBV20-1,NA,TGCAGTGCTAGAGGAGGAGGGACCCAGTACTTC,CSARGGGTQYF
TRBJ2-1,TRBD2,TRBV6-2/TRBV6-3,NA,TGTGCCTGCAGCTCTCGACTAGCGGCGAGCTCCTACAATGAGCAGTTCTTC,CACSSRLAASSYNEQFF
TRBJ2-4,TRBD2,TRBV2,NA,TGTGCCAGCTGTCCCGGGGTAGCGGGGGGGGTAGCCAAAAACATTCAGTACTTC,CASCPGVAGGVAKNIQYF
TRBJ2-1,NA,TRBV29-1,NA,TGCAGCGTTGAGCCCAATACTAGCCATGAGCAGTTCTTC,CSVEPNTSHEQFF
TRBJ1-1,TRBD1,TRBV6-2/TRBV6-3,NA,TGTGCCAGCAGTTACTCCGACAGGGACACTGAAGCTTTCTTT,CASSYSDRDTEAFF
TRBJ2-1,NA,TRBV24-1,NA,TGTGCCACCAGTGGGGGCAATGAGCAGTTCTTC,CATSGGNEQFF
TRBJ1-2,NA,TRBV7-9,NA,TGTGCCAGCAGCCCGACCATTCAATCCTATGGCTACACCTTC,CASSPTIQSYGYTF
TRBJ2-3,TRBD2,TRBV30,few,TGTGCCTGGACTAGCGGGGACACAGATACGCAGTATTTT,CAWTSGDTDTQYF
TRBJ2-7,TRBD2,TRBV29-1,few,TGCAGCGTTGAGTTACTAGCGGGGGGACTCTCCTACGAGCAGTACTTC,CSVELLAGGLSYEQYF
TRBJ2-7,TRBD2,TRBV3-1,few,TGTGCCAGCAGCCACTTCGAGACTAGCGCCTACGAGCAGTACTTC,CASSHFETSAYEQYF
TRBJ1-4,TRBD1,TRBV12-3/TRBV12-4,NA,TGTGCCAGCAGTTTCGAGGGACAGGGGGAGGAACTGTTTTTT,CASSFEGQGEELFF
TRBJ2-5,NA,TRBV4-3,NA,TGCGCCAGCAGCCAAGATTGGGGGCTAGCGAAAGAGACCCAGTACTTC,CASSQDWGLAKETQYF
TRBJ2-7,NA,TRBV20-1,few,TGCAGTGCTAGAGATTGGTCCTCCGGGGAGCAGTACTTC,CSARDWSSGEQYF
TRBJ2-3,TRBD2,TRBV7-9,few,TGTGCCAGCAGCCCCGGGACTAGCGGGAGTAGAGATACGCAGTATTTT,CASSPGTSGSRDTQYF
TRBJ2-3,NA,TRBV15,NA,TGTGCCACCAGCAGAGTTGTCACAGATACGCAGTATTTT,CATSRVVTDTQYF
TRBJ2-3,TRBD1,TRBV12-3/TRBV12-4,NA,TGTGCCAGCAGAAATACAGGGGGCCCGACAGATACGCAGTATTTT,CASRNTGGPTDTQYF
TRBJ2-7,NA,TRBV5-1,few,TGCGCCAGCAGCTTGGTACAATCCGAGCAGTACTTC,CASSLVQSEQYF
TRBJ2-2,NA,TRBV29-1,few,TGCAGCGTTGTCGATGCGGGCGGGGAGCTGTTTTTT,CSVVDAGGELFF
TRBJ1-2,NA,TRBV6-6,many,TGTGCCAGCAGTTACGAACGAGCCTATGGCTACACCTTC,CASSYERAYGYTF
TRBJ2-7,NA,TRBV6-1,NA,TGTGCCAGCAGTGAAGTTATTGGGGCCCCCCTCGAGCAGTACTTC,CASSEVIGAPLEQYF
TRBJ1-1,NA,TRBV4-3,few,TGCGCCAGCAGCCAAGATTGGGGCGCGGGAGGTATTAATGAAGCTTTCTTT,CASSQDWGAGGINEAFF
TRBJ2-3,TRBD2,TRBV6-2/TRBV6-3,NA,TGTGCCAGCAGCCCTACTACTACAGCGGGGGAAGATACGCAGTATTTT,CASSPTTTAGEDTQYF
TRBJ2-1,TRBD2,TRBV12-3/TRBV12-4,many,TGTGCCAGCACCCCGAGTCTAGCGGCTTACAATGAGCAGTTCTTC,CASTPSLAAYNEQFF
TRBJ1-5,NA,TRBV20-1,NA,TGCAGTGCTAGAACAGGGTCGGGCAATCAGCCCCAGCATTTT,CSARTGSGNQPQHF
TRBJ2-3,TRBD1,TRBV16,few,TGTGCCAGCAGCCAGTACAGGGGGCGGACAGATACGCAGTATTTT,CASSQYRGRTDTQYF
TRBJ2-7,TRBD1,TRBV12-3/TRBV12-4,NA,TGTGCCAGCAGTTGGGGGACAGGGGCGTACGAGCAGTACTTC,CASSWGTGAYEQYF
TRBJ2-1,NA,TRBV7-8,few,TGTGCCAGCAGCCAACAACCTAGGGGTTGGGACAATGAGCAGTTCTTC,CASSQQPRGWDNEQFF
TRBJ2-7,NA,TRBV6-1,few,TGTGCCAGCACCGGAGGATCTGGCTACGAGCAGTACTTC,CASTGGSGYEQYF
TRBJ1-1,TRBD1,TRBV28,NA,TGTGCCAGCAGTTATCCCGGGACAGGGGTTACTGAAGCTTTCTTT,CASSYPGTGVTEAFF